The TCR beta chain under discussion was sequenced for a study of human T cells and chemical hapten exposure. TCRdb itself ran the RACE reads through MiXCR, one entry per CDR3 protein. Found here are about 68,000 distinct CDR3 sequences, approximately 10% of them singletons; the top ten hold roughly 5.2%. This clonotype was seen more than once but under ten times. Time point in this sample: pre-sensitization, week 0. The sample's treatment: therapeutic diphenylcyclopropenone sensitization with weekly scalp DPC. The authors extracted total RNA from unfractionated whole blood. The CDR3 consists of 15 residues. The V and J ends lost 5 bases and 3 bases, in that order; junction bases with no gene match: 6.

The rearrangement joins TRBV12-3 or TRBV12-4 to TRBJ1-2; 10 positions agree with TRBD1. The TCR originated in a woman aged 50 to 65 with alopecia areata. Some clones in this sample may be carry-over from other donors' samples. This specimen was whole blood, taken in connection with sensitization to the hapten diphenylcyclopropenone (DPC). The CDR3 nucleotides are TGTGCCAGCAGTCCGGGACAGGGGAGTTACTATGGCTACACCTTC. The encoded protein is CASSPGQGSYYGYTF.